The sequence of this T cell receptor beta chain was determined in a study of blood T cell repertoires in COVID-19. The CDR3 is 15 residues long. V was clipped by 2 bases and J by 0 bases, with 8 bases between them. CDR1 and CDR2 (germline): WNHNN, SYGVQD (reference sequence). In the original processing: Nucleated cell counts were estimated from reference gene primer amplification. Data came from immunoSEQ multiplex PCR; TCRdb stores just in-frame clones and leaves some out. The V and J calls and the clone size are those of that table, but D and trimming were determined from the DNA. The sample lists under 70,000 clones; roughly 89% were seen once.

The TCR was taken from a man in his 60s with active COVID-19. Sequenced material: peripheral blood. The chain carries TRBV10-1 and TRBJ2-1, with D unclear. The CDR3 region has the DNA TGCGCCAGCAGTGAGGCGGCGAGCTCCTACAATGAGCAGTTCTTC. Protein product: CASSEAASSYNEQFF.